Described below is a single T cell receptor beta chain sequence and its context. This entry belongs to a study of blood T cells in healthy people across ages. The CDR3 is 17 residues long. V trimming: 6 bases; J trimming: 4 bases; junction bases outside the gene matches: 14. A J-beta primer mix and a sample-barcoded 5' primer were used in a second PCR of about 7 to 12 cycles. One entry per CDR3 protein results from TCRdb running MiXCR on the 5' RACE reads. This sample has about 1.4 million distinct CDR3 sequences, with 59% found just once. This receptor was identified in a man younger than 35 in good health. The chain is built from TRBV12-3 or TRBV12-4 and TRBJ2-1, with 8 bases that match TRBD2. The sequenced sample was blood. Written as DNA, the CDR3 is TGTGCCAGCAGGGCTAGGACTAGCCTCGCCCCTTACAATGAGCAGTTCTTC. Protein sequence: CASRARTSLAPYNEQFF.